The 18 T cell receptor beta chains below come from one sample, sequenced in a study of cytomegalovirus exposure and HLA in healthy donors. 13 Jbeta primers and 60 Vbeta primers were used for the PCR. Only in-frame clones appear in the TCRdb table, and some are missing; sequencing was by immunoSEQ multiplex PCR. In all, the sample yields some 60,000 clones. Sequenced input: PBMCs. These receptors were collected from a male donor in good health and CMV-seronegative.

The chain is built from TRBV5-1 and TRBJ2-1, with a weak D call TRBD2 (6 bases). Germline CDR1 is SGHRS and CDR2 is YFSETQ. The V gene lost 0 bases and the J gene lost 4 bases, with 14 bases spanning the gap. CDR3 length: 16 residues. The CDR3 nucleotides read TGCGCCAGCAGCTTGGCGGAGGGTAGCGGTTACAATGAGCAGTTCTTC. It yields the protein CASSLAEGSGYNEQFF.

The V and J genes are TRBV7-3 and TRBJ2-1, with 11 bases lining up with TRBD1. The J segment lost 8 bases and the V segment lost 5 bases, leaving 14 bases of the junction unmatched. CDR3 length: 17 amino acids. Germline V CDR1 and CDR2: SGHTA, FQGTGA. The CDR3 DNA follows: TGTGCCAGCAGCGTAAACGGAGGACAGGGGGCAGTCGATGAGCAGTTCTTC. This translates into CASSVNGGQGAVDEQFF.

The chain uses TRBV2 and TRBJ2-7, with 10 positions matching TRBD2. The J segment lost 5 bases and the V segment lost 8 bases, leaving 6 bases of the junction unmatched. Germline lookup yields CDR1 SNHLY and CDR2 FYNNEI. There are 13 residues in the CDR3. CDR3 sequence (DNA): TGTGCCAGCTCAGCGGGGGGGCTGAACGAGCAGTACTTC. Translated: CASSAGGLNEQYF.

This chain joins TRBV29-1 and TRBJ1-2; 8 positions match TRBD1. After removal of 4 bases from V and 7 bases from J, the junction contained 5 bases not matched to a gene. The length of the CDR3 is 12 residues. CDR1 and CDR2 from the germline V gene are SQVTM and ANQGSEA. In DNA, the CDR3 is TGCAGCGTTGGGACAGGGTACCTTGGCTACACCTTC. This translates into CSVGTGYLGYTF.

The rearrangement links TRBV5-5 to TRBJ1-1, with D tentatively TRBD1 (6 bases). Trimming shortened V by 1 base and J by 5 bases, and 12 bases separated the two germline ends. The germline gives CDR1 SGHKS, CDR2 YYEKEE (reference sequence). The CDR3 sequence is 14 residues long. CDR3 coding DNA: TGTGCCAGCAGCTTGCCGGGACAAGGAACTGAAGCTTTCTTT. As protein: CASSLPGQGTEAFF.

This sequence joins TRBV19 and TRBJ1-6; weak D call: TRBD1 (5 bases). CDR1 and CDR2 from the germline V gene are LNHDA and SQIVND (reference sequence). V shed 6 bases and J shed 7 bases, with 16 bases lying between them. This CDR3 comprises 15 residues. CDR3 protein: CASRKGPRVNSPLHF. The CDR3 DNA sequence: TGTGCCAGTAGGAAGGGTCCCAGGGTCAATTCACCCCTCCACTTT.

The genes are TRBV5-6 and TRBJ2-1, with D perhaps TRBD2 (6 bases). The CDR3 totals 17 residues. CDR1 is SGHDT and CDR2 is YYEEEE in the germline V gene. V lost 1 base and J 5 bases, leaving 19 bases between the germline ends. The CDR3 DNA sequence: TGTGCCAGCAGCTTGTTAAGTTCCGGGAGTTCCGACAATGAGCAGTTCTTC. This encodes CASSLLSSGSSDNEQFF.

J is TRBJ1-5 and V is TRBV9, with 8 bases aligning to TRBD1. The CDR3 runs to 14 residues. From germline, CDR1 is SGDLS and CDR2 YYNGEE. The trim removed 4 bases at V and 7 bases at J, leaving 7 bases unmatched. CDR3: CASSTRGQGQPQHF. The CDR3 DNA reads TGTGCCAGCAGCACCAGGGGGCAGGGACAGCCCCAGCATTTT.

V usage is TRBV30 and J usage is TRBJ1-5; 7 bases fit TRBD1. Germline V CDR1 and CDR2: GTSNPN, SVGIG (reference sequence). CDR3 length: 15 amino acids. Losses at the gene ends were 3 bases for V and 1 base for J; bases not matched to a gene: 6. The CDR3 bases are TGTGCCTGGAGCCCTACACAGGGGAGCAATCAGCCCCAGCATTTT. Translating it yields CAWSPTQGSNQPQHF. Using reference TRBV30 and TRBJ1-5 for the parts outside the CDR3, the full variable domain is SQTIHQWPATLVQPVGSPLSLECTVEGTSNPNLYWYRQAAGRGLQLLFYSVGIGQISSEVPQNLSASRPQDRQFILSSKKLLLSDSGFYLCAWSPTQGSNQPQHFGDGTRLSIL.

The rearrangement joins TRBV9 to TRBJ1-1, with 8 nucleotides matching TRBD1. The V and J ends lost 3 bases and 0 bases, in that order; junction bases with no gene match: 4. Germline lookup yields CDR1 SGDLS and CDR2 YYNGEE. This CDR3 has 15 residues. The CDR3 DNA sequence: TGTGCCAGCAGCGACAGGGGGAACATGAACACTGAAGCTTTCTTT. Protein sequence: CASSDRGNMNTEAFF.

V gene TRBV28 combines with J gene TRBJ2-1; 11 nucleotides line up with TRBD2. The V gene's germline CDR1 is MDHEN and CDR2 SYDVKM. V shed 4 bases and J 4 bases; nucleotides not matched to a gene: 9. The CDR3 covers 17 residues. CDR3 in amino acids: CASSWASGRRSYNEQFF. CDR3 coding DNA: TGTGCCAGCAGTTGGGCTAGCGGGAGGCGAAGTTACAATGAGCAGTTCTTC.

The V gene is TRBV28, the J gene TRBJ2-7, with D maybe TRBD2 (5 bases). V lost 7 bases and J 3 bases, leaving 10 bases between the germline ends. This CDR3 has 12 residues. Germline-derived CDR1 and CDR2 are MDHEN and SYDVKM. The CDR3, as DNA: TGTGCCAGCACCCCGGGGAGCTACGAGCAGTACTTC. Protein: CASTPGSYEQYF.

The CDR3, as DNA: TGTGCCTGGAGTAGCGTACACCTGGTCAACTATGGCTACACCTTC. Translated, it gives CAWSSVHLVNYGYTF. The chain has TRBV30 and TRBJ1-2; D remains ambiguous. The CDR3 runs to 15 residues. Germline-derived CDR1 and CDR2 are GTSNPN and SVGIG (reference sequence). The germline V and J ends were trimmed by 2 bases and 2 bases, with 15 bases remaining between them.

This sequence joins TRBV11-1 and TRBJ2-7; 9 bases are shared with TRBD1. The ends lost 5 bases at V and 4 bases at J; junction bases unmatched: 6. Germline CDR1 and CDR2: SGHAT and FQDESV (reference sequence). This CDR3 region has 14 residues. The CDR3 region has the DNA TGTGCCAGCAGCGACCGGGACAGGGCATACGAGCAGTACTTC. Its translation: CASSDRDRAYEQYF.

The chain uses TRBV30 and TRBJ2-5; 8 bases map to TRBD2. The CDR3 is 14 residues long. The trim removed 6 bases at V and 5 bases at J, leaving 11 bases unmatched. Germline lookup yields CDR1 GTSNPN and CDR2 SVGIG (reference sequence). The CDR3 loop reads CACGTRSGGETQYF. CDR3 DNA: TGTGCCTGCGGGACTAGATCAGGCGGGGAGACCCAGTACTTC. The full variable domain, completed using reference TRBV30 and TRBJ2-5, is SQTIHQWPATLVQPVGSPLSLECTVEGTSNPNLYWYRQAAGRGLQLLFYSVGIGQISSEVPQNLSASRPQDRQFILSSKKLLLSDSGFYLCACGTRSGGETQYFGPGTRLLVL.

The chain is built from TRBV2 and TRBJ2-5; D is possibly TRBD1 (5 bases). V lost 2 bases and J 0 bases, leaving 7 bases between the germline ends. CDR3 length: 14 amino acids. Germline loops: CDR1 SNHLY, CDR2 FYNNEI. In DNA, the CDR3 is TGTGCCAGCAGTGAACGACAGTACCAAGAGACCCAGTACTTC. This sequence encodes CASSERQYQETQYF.

The CDR3 loop reads CASSRRAGLDDTQYF. The CDR3 coding sequence is TGTGCCAGCAGCCGTAGAGCGGGACTCGATGATACGCAGTATTTT. The chain employs TRBV28 and TRBJ2-3; TRBD2 matches 7 bases. The CDR3 runs 15 residues. Looked up from germline, CDR1 is MDHEN and CDR2 is SYDVKM. V lost 6 bases to trimming and J lost 6 bases; unmatched junction nucleotides: 12.

The rearrangement uses TRBV4-3 and TRBJ2-7; possibly TRBD2 for D (6 bases). Germline CDR1 reads LGHNA; CDR2 reads YSLEER. This CDR3 region has 15 residues. Trimming shortened V by 4 bases and J by 2 bases, and 15 bases separated the two germline ends. CDR3 DNA: TGCGCCAGCAGCCCCGGAGGCGGGGCCGCCTACGAGCAGTACTTC. Translation: CASSPGGGAAYEQYF.